This TCR beta chain was sequenced during a study of post-analysis software for immune sequencing data. Study-level points and caveats: Relative to controls, patients had several TRBV segments at higher frequency, with TRBV5-6, TRBV5-1 and TRBV20-1 among these. Analysis by F measure revealed that same-batch samples clustered strongly together.

Germline V lookup: CDR1 SGHAT, CDR2 FQNNGV. CDR3 length equals 16 residues. V lost 3 bases and J lost 7; bases outside the gene matches: 10. Unique-molecular-identifier-tagged TCR beta cDNA libraries were used. The source material, about 0.85 to 11 million T cells, gave rise to 400,000 to 550,000 cDNA molecules. TCRdb independently ran MiXCR on the PCR reads; one entry per CDR3 protein. The sample records roughly 700,000 distinct CDR3 sequences, 25% to 30% being singletons. In this sample, this clonotype turned up many times. The antigen is undetermined. The rearrangement uses TRBV11-2 and TRBJ2-7; 12 bases are a match to TRBD1. The specimen was blood. This clonotype was obtained from a girl aged 5-17 years with multiple sclerosis. Here the CDR3 reads CASSLWGQGADREQYF. CDR3 sequence (DNA): TGTGCCAGCAGCTTGTGGGGACAGGGGGCGGATCGGGAGCAGTACTTC.